This T cell receptor beta chain stems from a study of blood T cell repertoires in COVID-19. Cohort allocation depended upon clinical history that participants reported. The method was immunoSEQ multiplex PCR; TCRdb's version includes in-frame clones alone and lacks a portion of them. The top ten hold approximately 1.2% of the sample, which has some 400,000 clones, about 90% seen once. This CDR3 is 19 amino acids long. This clonotype was sampled from a man between 25 and 39 years old who had recovered from COVID-19. The rearrangement links TRBV21-1 to TRBJ1-4; the table gives TRBD1 as D, unverified against the DNA. TRBV21-1 is termed a pseudogene. Material for sequencing was PBMCs or T cells enriched from blood (not recorded which). In DNA form, the CDR3 reads TGTGCCAGCAGCAAAAGGGGCCAGAAGGGCGTTTCAACTAATGAAAAACTGTTTTTT. Amino acid sequence: CASSKRGQKGVSTNEKLFF.